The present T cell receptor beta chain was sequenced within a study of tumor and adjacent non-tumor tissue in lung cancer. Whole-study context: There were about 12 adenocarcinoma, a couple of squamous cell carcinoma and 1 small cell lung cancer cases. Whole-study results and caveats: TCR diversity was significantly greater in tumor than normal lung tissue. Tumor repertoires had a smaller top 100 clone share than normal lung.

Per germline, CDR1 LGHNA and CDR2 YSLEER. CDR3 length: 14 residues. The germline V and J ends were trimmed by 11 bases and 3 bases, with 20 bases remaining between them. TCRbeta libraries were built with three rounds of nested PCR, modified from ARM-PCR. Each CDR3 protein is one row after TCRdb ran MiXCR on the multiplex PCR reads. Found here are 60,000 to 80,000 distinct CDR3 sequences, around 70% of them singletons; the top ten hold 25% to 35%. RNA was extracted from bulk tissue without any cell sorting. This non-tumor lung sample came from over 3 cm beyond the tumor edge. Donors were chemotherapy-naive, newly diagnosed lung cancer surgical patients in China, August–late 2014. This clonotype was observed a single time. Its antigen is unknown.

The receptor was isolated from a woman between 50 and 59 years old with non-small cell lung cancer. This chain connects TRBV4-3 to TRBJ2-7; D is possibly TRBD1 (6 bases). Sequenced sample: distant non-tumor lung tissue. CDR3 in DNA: TGCGCCGGCGGCGCAAACAGGGCGGACTACGAGCAGTACTTC. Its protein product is CAGGANRADYEQYF.